This TCR beta chain appears in the sequencing data of a study of blood T cell repertoires in COVID-19. Only in-frame clones appear in the TCRdb table, and some are missing; sequencing was by immunoSEQ multiplex PCR. The sample has 120,000 to 150,000 clones; around 80% are singletons. Germline V CDR1 and CDR2: ENHRY, SYGVKD. This CDR3 contains 13 residues. V shed 6 bases, J shed 5 bases, and the junction held 5 bases outside the gene matches. The rearrangement joins TRBV10-3 to TRBJ2-5, with 8 positions matching TRBD2. Sample: peripheral blood. The source is a human donor with acute or convalescent COVID-19. The donor label of this sample is uncertain. CDR3: CAIRSGGGETQYF. As DNA, the CDR3 is TGTGCCATCAGGAGCGGGGGCGGTGAGACCCAGTACTTC.